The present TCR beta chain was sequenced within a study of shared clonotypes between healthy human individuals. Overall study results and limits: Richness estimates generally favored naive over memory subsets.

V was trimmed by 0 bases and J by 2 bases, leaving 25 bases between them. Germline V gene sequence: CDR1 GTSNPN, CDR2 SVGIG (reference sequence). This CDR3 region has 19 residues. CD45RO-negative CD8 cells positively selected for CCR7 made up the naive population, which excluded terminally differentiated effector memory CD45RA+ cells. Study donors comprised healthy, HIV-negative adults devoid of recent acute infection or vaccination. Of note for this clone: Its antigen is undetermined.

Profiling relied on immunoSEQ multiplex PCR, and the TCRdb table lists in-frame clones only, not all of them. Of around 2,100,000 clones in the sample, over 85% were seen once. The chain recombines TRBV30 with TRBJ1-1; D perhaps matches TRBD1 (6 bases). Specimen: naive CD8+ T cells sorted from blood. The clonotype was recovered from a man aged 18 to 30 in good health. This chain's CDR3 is CAWSVLRDSPEGVNTEAFF. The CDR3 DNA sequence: TGTGCCTGGAGTGTGCTTCGGGACTCCCCGGAGGGGGTAAACACTGAAGCTTTCTTT.